Following are 27 T cell receptor beta chains from one sample sequenced in a study of blood T cells in healthy people across ages (dated by TCRdb to 2014 to 2015). The library was obtained by 5' RACE. Sequencing was carried out with an Illumina HiSeq 2500. The second PCR ran for roughly 6 to 11 cycles and used a J-beta primer mix along with a sample-barcoded 5' primer. TCRdb applied fastp at Q25 and MiXCR to the public reads, then kept only in-frame beta chains. Identical CDR3 protein sequences are pooled into one entry, listed with their most common genes and DNA. The sample includes about 970,000 distinct CDR3 sequences, with roughly 51% observed a single time. The ten largest clonotypes hold about 20% of the sample. The sample consisted of blood. These receptors were collected from a woman in her sixties in good health.

The V call is TRBV6-6, the J call TRBJ2-7; 11 bases line up with TRBD2. CDR3 length: 15 residues. The V segment lost 2 bases and the J segment 3 bases; nucleotides outside the gene matches: 3. Germline loops: CDR1 MNHNY, CDR2 SVGAGI (reference sequence). DNA for the CDR3: TGTGCCAGCAGTTACCTCGGGACTAGCGGCTACGAGCAGTACTTC. It encodes CASSYLGTSGYEQYF.

This clonotype was detected a few times. The CDR3 DNA reads as TGTGCCAGCAGGCAAGGACTCAGCTCCTACAATGAGCAGTTCTTC. Its protein is CASRQGLSSYNEQFF. V usage is TRBV27 and J usage is TRBJ2-1; a possible D gene is TRBD2 (5 bases). The CDR3 spans 15 residues. The germline V gene encodes CDR1 MNHEY and CDR2 SMNVEV (reference sequence). With 6 bases removed from V and 0 bases from J, the gap between germline ends came to 12 bases.

This clonotype was found a few times. The J gene is TRBJ2-4, the V gene TRBV7-3, with 7 bases aligning to TRBD2. The DNA end favors TRBJ2-7, so the J call may be wrong. The germline V gene encodes CDR1 SGHTA and CDR2 FQGTGA. This CDR3 is 18 amino acids long. CDR3 nucleotides: TGTGCCAGCAGCTTAAAACCGGGACTACTTGGGTCGGCTCGCGAGCAGTACTTC. As protein: CASSLKPGLLGSAREQYF.

This clonotype showed up just a few times. The chain uses TRBV27 and TRBJ2-7; the match to TRBD1 covers 11 bases. Germline CDR1 reads MNHEY; CDR2 reads SMNVEV (reference sequence). The CDR3 is 14 amino acids. The J segment lost 5 bases and the V segment lost 6 bases, leaving 6 bases of the junction unmatched. CDR3 bases: TGTGCCAGCAGCAAGGACAGGGGGCAACACGAGCAGTACTTC. It yields the protein CASSKDRGQHEQYF.

This clonotype was picked up a small number of times. The rearrangement uses TRBV7-2 and TRBJ2-7, with 7 positions matching TRBD2. CDR1 is SGHTA and CDR2 is FQGNSA in the germline V gene. CDR3 length: 17 amino acids. J gave up 0 bases and V 3 bases, and 11 bases lay outside the gene matches. The CDR3: CASSFRGSGGFSYEQYF. Written as DNA, the CDR3 is TGTGCCAGCAGCTTTAGGGGCTCGGGGGGATTCTCCTACGAGCAGTACTTC.

CDR3 coding DNA: TGTGCCAGCAGTTCCGCGAGACAGGGGGGAGAAGCTTTCTTT. Its translation: CASSSARQGGEAFF. J is TRBJ1-1 and V is TRBV6-2 or TRBV6-3; 9 bases are a match to TRBD1. V lost 4 bases to trimming and J lost 8 bases; unmatched junction nucleotides: 8. CDR1 MNHEY and CDR2 SVGEGT come from the germline V gene. This CDR3 is built from 14 residues.

This clonotype occurred many times. This chain links TRBV28 with TRBJ2-7, with 8 nucleotides matching TRBD2. V lost 5 bases and J lost 3; bases outside the gene matches: 0. Per germline, CDR1 MDHEN and CDR2 SYDVKM. There are 12 residues in the CDR3. CDR3 residues: CASSTSGYEQYF. The CDR3 region has the DNA TGTGCCAGCAGTACTAGCGGCTACGAGCAGTACTTC.

This clonotype was picked up a small number of times. The V and J genes are TRBV10-3 and TRBJ2-3; 9 positions match TRBD1. After removal of 6 bases from V and 4 bases from J, the junction contained 8 bases not matched to a gene. CDR1 is ENHRY and CDR2 is SYGVKD in the germline V gene. CDR3 length: 15 residues. In nucleotides, the CDR3 is TGTGCCATCAGCGGGACAGGGAAGTCCTCAGATACGCAGTATTTT. Translation: CAISGTGKSSDTQYF.

The chain has TRBV18 and TRBJ2-7, with D unclear. In germline, CDR1 is KGHSH, CDR2 LQKENI. The ends were cut back, 8 bases at V and 2 bases at J, with 10 bases in the middle. The CDR3 runs to 12 residues. The CDR3 sequence is CASARVTYEQYF. For the CDR3, the DNA is TGTGCCAGCGCAAGGGTAACCTACGAGCAGTACTTC.

A single count supports this clonotype. The rearrangement links TRBV20-1 to TRBJ1-5; perhaps TRBD1 as D (6 bases). Trimming took off 0 bases at V and 7 bases at J, with 16 bases between the two ends. This CDR3 contains 15 residues. Germline V CDR1 and CDR2: DFQATT, SNEGSKA (reference sequence). The CDR3: CSARDGGGWWQPQHF. Here the CDR3 DNA reads TGCAGTGCTAGAGATGGTGGGGGCTGGTGGCAGCCCCAGCATTTT.

The chain uses TRBV7-9 and TRBJ1-5; no reliable D call. The CDR3 covers 12 residues. Germline V gene sequence: CDR1 SEHNR, CDR2 FQNEAQ (reference sequence). V was cut by 4 bases and J by 6 bases, with 7 bases left in between. The CDR3 nucleotides read TGTGCCAGCAGCTCCAATACTCAGCCCCAGCATTTT. Translating it yields CASSSNTQPQHF.

V is TRBV6-6 and J is TRBJ2-7; D remains ambiguous. Germline CDR1 reads MNHNY; CDR2 reads SVGAGI (reference sequence). The CDR3 spans 16 residues. V lost 2 bases, J lost 0 bases, and 14 bases lay in between. Here the CDR3 reads CASSYGEVLSSYEQYF. CDR3 sequence (DNA): TGTGCCAGCAGTTACGGTGAGGTCCTAAGCTCCTACGAGCAGTACTTC.

The V gene is TRBV9, the J gene TRBJ1-4; D might be TRBD1 (5 bases). Germline CDR1 SGDLS, CDR2 YYNGEE. Between the trimmed V and J ends, which lost 8 bases and 3 bases, there was a span of 11 bases. The CDR3 consists of 13 residues. The CDR3 region is CASQTEPNEKLFF. CDR3 nucleotide sequence: TGTGCCAGTCAGACAGAGCCTAATGAAAAACTGTTTTTT.

To note about this clonotype: One end of the junction does not line up with germline, which may come from a read error. This chain uses TRBV14 with TRBJ2-1; D is ambiguous. This CDR3 comprises 15 residues. Germline V CDR1 and CDR2: SGHDN, FVKESK. The CDR3 region is CASSQSHYSYNEQFF. The CDR3 nucleotides are TGTGCCAGCAGCCAAAGTCATTACTCCTATAATGAGCAGTTCTTC.

The rearrangement uses TRBV12-3 or TRBV12-4 and TRBJ1-2; D ambiguous. Trimming removed 8 bases at V and 5 bases at J, with 18 bases between. CDR3 length: 14 residues. In DNA form, the CDR3 reads TGTGCCAGCGGTAGACGACGGGTCGTTTATGGCTACACCTTC. Protein sequence: CASGRRRVVYGYTF.

This chain connects TRBV4-1 to TRBJ2-7, with D possibly TRBD2 on 6 matching bases. CDR1 MGHRA and CDR2 YSYEKL come from the germline V gene. This CDR3 comprises 15 residues. Trimming stripped 3 bases from V and 3 bases from J, with 15 bases between. The CDR3 DNA reads as TGCGCCAGCAGCCACGCTCAGGGAGGTCGCTACGAGCAGTACTTC. Amino acids: CASSHAQGGRYEQYF.

At least ten counts were recorded for this clonotype. The DNA for the CDR3 is TGCAGCGTTCGGGGGACAGGAGCCAACGTCCTGACTTTC. Residues: CSVRGTGANVLTF. V and J are TRBV29-1 and TRBJ2-6, with TRBD1 matching 8 bases. Germline-derived CDR1 and CDR2 are SQVTM and ANQGSEA. CDR3 length: 13 amino acids. The J segment lost 7 bases and the V segment lost 5 bases, leaving 4 bases of the junction unmatched.

This clonotype was detected many times. The chain uses TRBV6-2 or TRBV6-3 and TRBJ2-5; D not certain. This CDR3 contains 15 residues. Germline loops: CDR1 MNHEY, CDR2 SVGEGT. With 5 bases removed from V and 5 bases from J, the gap between germline ends came to 18 bases. This CDR3 reads CASSLVRTVGETQYF. In nucleotides, the CDR3 is TGTGCCAGCAGTCTTGTACGGACGGTCGGCGAGACCCAGTACTTC.

This clonotype is a singleton in its sample. The J gene is TRBJ2-3, the V gene TRBV6-2 or TRBV6-3; 7 bases align to TRBD2. The CDR3 covers 14 residues. V lost 5 bases to trimming and J lost 6 bases; unmatched junction nucleotides: 8. Per germline, CDR1 MNHEY and CDR2 SVGEGT. The CDR3 sequence is CASSRAGVLDTQYF. In DNA, the CDR3 is TGTGCCAGCAGTCGGGCGGGGGTATTGGATACGCAGTATTTT.

DNA for the CDR3: TGTGCCATCAGTGAGAGGACAAAAACTGGGGCCAACGTCCTGACTTTC. This sequence encodes CAISERTKTGANVLTF. The chain uses TRBV10-3 and TRBJ2-6; perhaps TRBD1 as D (5 bases). CDR3 length equals 16 residues. Germline assignment: CDR1 ENHRY and CDR2 SYGVKD. V lost 2 bases and J 2 bases, leaving 10 bases between the germline ends.

This clonotype was counted many times. The chain combines TRBV6-6 with TRBJ1-5; 7 positions agree with TRBD1. This CDR3 comprises 14 residues. Looked up from germline, CDR1 is MNHNY and CDR2 is SVGAGI (reference sequence). With V trimmed by 6 bases and J by 2 bases, 4 bases remained unmatched. CDR3 in amino acids: CASSHGTGNQPQHF. CDR3 bases: TGTGCCAGCAGCCATGGGACAGGCAATCAGCCCCAGCATTTT.

The chain couples TRBV2 to TRBJ2-7; TRBD2 might be the D (7 bases). Deletions cut 7 bases from V and 7 bases from J, with 20 bases between. Per germline, CDR1 SNHLY and CDR2 FYNNEI. The CDR3 runs 14 residues. CDR3 in amino acids: CASIIKGGGYEQYF. CDR3 nucleotide sequence: TGTGCCAGCATTATCAAGGGAGGGGGGTATGAGCAGTACTTC. Variable domain in full (rest from reference TRBV2 and TRBJ2-7): EPEVTQTPSHQVTQMGQEVILRCVPISNHLYFYWYRQILGQKVEFLVSFYNNEISEKSEIFDDQFSVERPDGSNFTLKIRSTKLEDSAMYFCASIIKGGGYEQYFGPGTRLTVT.

The rearrangement uses TRBV6-4 and TRBJ2-5; the D gene is possibly TRBD2 (6 bases). The CDR3 length is 13 residues. V lost 0 bases and J lost 12, with 14 bases in between. CDR1 and CDR2 from the germline V gene are MRHNA and SNTAGT. The CDR3 region has the DNA TGTGCCAGCAGTGACTCGATGGCGGGATATAAGTACTTC. Amino acids: CASSDSMAGYKYF.

The count of this clonotype is one. The chain uses TRBV30 and TRBJ1-2; D is uncertain. CDR1 GTSNPN and CDR2 SVGIG come from the germline V gene (reference sequence). The CDR3 has 11 amino acids. This CDR3 reads CAKGRSYGYTF. The CDR3 DNA reads TGTGCGAAAGGACGTTCCTATGGCTACACCTTC.

The J gene is TRBJ2-5, the V gene TRBV28; D unclear. The germline CDR1 and CDR2 sequences are MDHEN and SYDVKM. The CDR3 totals 13 residues. V was shortened by 8 bases and J by 2 bases, with 12 bases between the two germline ends. The CDR3 reads CASAPAEQETQYF. CDR3 bases: TGTGCCAGCGCCCCGGCCGAGCAAGAGACCCAGTACTTC.

This sequence joins TRBV4-3 and TRBJ1-1; the D gene is possibly TRBD1 (6 bases). The CDR3 spans 16 residues. Germline values: CDR1 LGHNA, CDR2 YSLEER. V was cut by 3 bases and J by 3 bases, with 17 bases left in between. DNA of the CDR3: TGCGCCAGCAGCCACGACTACCGGACAGATTACACTGAAGCTTTCTTT. Amino acid sequence: CASSHDYRTDYTEAFF.

The chain joins TRBV7-9 to TRBJ2-5; D tentatively reads TRBD1 or TRBD2 (5 bases each). CDR1 and CDR2 from the germline V gene are SEHNR and FQNEAQ (reference sequence). Trimming shortened V by 5 bases and J by 11 bases, and 21 bases separated the two germline ends. The CDR3 has 14 amino acids. CDR3 loop: CASSGTGGYNEQYF. The CDR3 region has the DNA TGTGCCAGCAGCGGGACGGGTGGTTACAATGAGCAGTACTTC.